This T cell receptor (beta chain) was documented in a study of identical twins. Addition of a universal primer site occurred through template switching, and cDNA carried unique molecular identifiers. TCRdb called the 5' RACE reads again in MiXCR, with one record for every CDR3 protein. Of 250,000 to 350,000 distinct CDR3 sequences in the sample, 9.5% were seen once. The V and J ends lost 1 base and 6 bases respectively, with 11 bases between them. The CDR3 loop spans 13 amino acids. Germline V gene data show CDR1 as SGHRS and CDR2 as YFSETQ. The sample also formed part of further work on yellow fever vaccine responses in identical twins.

The rearrangement links TRBV5-1 to TRBJ2-7, with a possible D match to TRBD1 (6 bases). This clonotype was sampled from a young woman in good health. Sequencing was performed on CD8+ T cells sorted from blood. The chain's CDR3 is CASSLFQTGEQYF. The CDR3 bases are TGCGCCAGCAGCTTGTTCCAGACAGGCGAGCAGTACTTC.